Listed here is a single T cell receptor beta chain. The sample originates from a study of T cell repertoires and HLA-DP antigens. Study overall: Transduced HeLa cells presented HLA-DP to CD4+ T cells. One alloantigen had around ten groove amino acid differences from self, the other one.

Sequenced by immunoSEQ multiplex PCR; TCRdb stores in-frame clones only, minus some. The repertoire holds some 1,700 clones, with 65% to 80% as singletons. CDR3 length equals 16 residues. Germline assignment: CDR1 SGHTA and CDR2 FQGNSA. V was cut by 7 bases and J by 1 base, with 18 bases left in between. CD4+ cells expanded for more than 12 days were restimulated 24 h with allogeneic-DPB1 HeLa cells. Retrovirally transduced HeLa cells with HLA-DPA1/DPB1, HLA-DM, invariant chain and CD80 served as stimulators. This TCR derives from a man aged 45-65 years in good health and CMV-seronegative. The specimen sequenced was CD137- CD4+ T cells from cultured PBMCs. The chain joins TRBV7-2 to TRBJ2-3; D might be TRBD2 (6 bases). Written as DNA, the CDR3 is TGTGCCAGCACCATGGAGGGCCGATTGGGCACAGATACGCAGTATTTT. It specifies CASTMEGRLGTDTQYF. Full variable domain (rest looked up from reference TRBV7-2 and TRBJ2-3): GAGVSQSPSNKVTEKGKDVELRCDPISGHTALYWYRQSLGQGLEFLIYFQGNSAPDKSGLPSDRFSAERTGGSVSTLTIQRTQQEDSAVYLCASTMEGRLGTDTQYFGPGTRLTVL.